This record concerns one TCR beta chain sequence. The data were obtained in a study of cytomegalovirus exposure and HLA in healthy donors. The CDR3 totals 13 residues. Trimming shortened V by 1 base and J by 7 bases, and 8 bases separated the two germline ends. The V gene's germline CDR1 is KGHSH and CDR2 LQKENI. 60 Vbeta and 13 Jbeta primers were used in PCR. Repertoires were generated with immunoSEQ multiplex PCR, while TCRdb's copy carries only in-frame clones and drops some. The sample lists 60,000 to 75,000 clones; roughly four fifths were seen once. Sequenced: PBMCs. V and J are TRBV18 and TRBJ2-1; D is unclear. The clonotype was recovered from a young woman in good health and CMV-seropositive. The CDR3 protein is CASSPLARNEQFF. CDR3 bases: TGTGCCAGCTCACCACTAGCCCGAAATGAGCAGTTCTTC. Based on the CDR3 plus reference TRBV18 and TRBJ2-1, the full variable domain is NAGVMQNPRHLVRRRGQEARLRCSPMKGHSHVYWYRQLPEEGLKFMVYLQKENIIDESGMPKERFSAEFPKEGPSILRIQQVVRGDSAAYFCASSPLARNEQFFGPGTRLTVL.